This T cell receptor (beta chain) was recovered during a study of esophageal squamous cell carcinoma under preoperative chemotherapy. Study overall: Samples included peripheral blood T cells as well as tumor-infiltrating lymphocytes.

V was shortened by 5 bases and J by 13 bases, with 27 bases between the two germline ends. The CDR3 length is 16 residues. Germline CDR1 and CDR2: SGHAT and FQNNGV. TCRdb independently ran MiXCR on the PCR reads; one entry per CDR3 protein. In the table there are about 19,000 distinct CDR3 sequences, just over 45% of which are singletons. Time point: after preoperative PTX-NDP chemotherapy. V gene TRBV11-2 combines with J gene TRBJ2-4; D is perhaps TRBD1 or TRBD2 (5 bases each). The sequence was collected from a human donor with esophageal squamous cell carcinoma. The donor label of this sample is uncertain. This specimen was acquired from a patient given preoperative chemotherapy. The CDR3 DNA sequence: TGTGCCAGCAGCCCCTCGGGGCTGGGAGCCAAAGACACGCAGTACTTC. Encoded protein: CASSPSGLGAKDTQYF. The full variable domain, with the rest looked up from reference TRBV11-2 and TRBJ2-4, is EAGVAQSPRYKIIEKRQSVAFWCNPISGHATLYWYQQILGQGPKLLIQFQNNGVVDDSQLPKDRFSAERLKGVDSTLKIQPAKLEDSAVYLCASSPSGLGAKDTQYFGAGTRLSVL.